Sequencing of this T cell receptor (beta chain) was carried out in a study of cytomegalovirus exposure and HLA in healthy donors. In the study overall: In an earlier analysis, 95 million to 140 million unique TCR beta sequences were found from about 180 million T cells. Broader study findings: An analysis done earlier found most TCR beta V segments productive about 87% or about 30% of the time.

60 Vbeta and 13 Jbeta primers were used in PCR. Assay used: immunoSEQ multiplex PCR; TCRdb lists only in-frame clones, some missing. This table has under 150,000 clones, about two thirds appearing once. With regard to this clone: The antigen is unknown.

This CDR3 comprises 13 residues. Per germline, CDR1 MDHEN and CDR2 SYDVKM. Trimming removed 5 bases at V and 2 bases at J, with 9 bases between. This chain links TRBV28 with TRBJ1-2, with unresolved D. The receptor was derived from a woman aged 55-75 years in good health and CMV-seropositive. Source material: PBMCs. Written as DNA, the CDR3 is TGTGCCAGCAGTCCCACAGCAAACTATGGCTACACCTTC. Protein sequence: CASSPTANYGYTF.